The clone carrying this T cell receptor (beta chain) has only one observation. These data belong to a study of blood T cell repertoires in COVID-19. Background on the study: Donors in the United States, Italy and Spain gave samples during acute or convalescent COVID-19.

V was pared by 5 bases and J by 9 bases, with 9 bases between. The germline V gene encodes CDR1 SGHRS and CDR2 YFSETQ. The CDR3 runs 11 residues. As handled by the study authors: Quantification of nucleated cells was approximated via reference gene primer amplification. Clones were sequenced by immunoSEQ multiplex PCR, and TCRdb holds only the in-frame ones, with some missing. V and J calls and clone size are those listed in that table; D and trimming were worked out from the DNA. The sample consists of approximately 69,000 clones, nearly 90% of them appearing once. Sequencing was performed on peripheral blood. This chain uses TRBV5-1 with TRBJ2-1; D is uncertain. The origin of this receptor is a man aged 50 to 60 with acute or convalescent COVID-19. CDR3 sequence (DNA): TGCGCCAGCAGACGCGCAAGTGAGCAGTTCTTC. Translating it yields CASRRASEQFF.